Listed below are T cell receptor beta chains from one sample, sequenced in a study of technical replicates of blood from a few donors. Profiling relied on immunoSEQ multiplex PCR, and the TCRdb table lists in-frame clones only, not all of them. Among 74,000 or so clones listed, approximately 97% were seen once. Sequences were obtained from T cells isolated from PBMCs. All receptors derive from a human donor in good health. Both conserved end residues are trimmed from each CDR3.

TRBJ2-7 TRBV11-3 ASSVQGDEQY
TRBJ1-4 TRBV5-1 ASSFGGGNLFATNEKLF
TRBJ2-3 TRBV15 ATSLASTTDTQY
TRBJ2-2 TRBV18 ASSPPSDRGRGELF
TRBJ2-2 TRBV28 ASSSPSQNTGELF
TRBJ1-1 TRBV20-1 SAQENTEAF
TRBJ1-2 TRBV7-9 ASSPTGQHYGYT
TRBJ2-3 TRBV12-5 ASGAGQGGLDTQY
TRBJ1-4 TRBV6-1 ASSDVAHSYNEKLF
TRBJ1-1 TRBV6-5 ASSSGEDTEAF
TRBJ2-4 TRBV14 ASSRTGTSDIQY
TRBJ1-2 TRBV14 ASSQDLSRLGGYYGYT
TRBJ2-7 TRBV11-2 ASSLYTSGKTYEQY
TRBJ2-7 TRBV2 ASSTGALTYEQY
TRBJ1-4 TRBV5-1 ASSLASGSGEKLF
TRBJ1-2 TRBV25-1 ASSEYASYGYT
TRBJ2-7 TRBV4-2 ASSHGEGISYEQY
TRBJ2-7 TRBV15 ATSRDAGDTYEQY
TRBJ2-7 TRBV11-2 ASSPAPRGKDEQY
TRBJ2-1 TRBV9 ASSPASGYSYNEQF
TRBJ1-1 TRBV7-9 ASSLEGAGTEAF
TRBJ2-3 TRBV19 ASSLRLAGGRDTQY
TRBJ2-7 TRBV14 ASSQESNRVYEQY
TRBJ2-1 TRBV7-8 ASTTAIGNEQF
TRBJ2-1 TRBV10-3 AISHSPNSYNEQF
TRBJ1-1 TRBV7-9 ASRNPEGRTEAF
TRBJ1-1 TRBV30 AWSDRVNTEAF
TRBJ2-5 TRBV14 ASSQGLAGARAQY
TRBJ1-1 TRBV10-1 ASRFRENTEAF
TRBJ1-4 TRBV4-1 ASSQPTTGSPNEKLF
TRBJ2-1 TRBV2 ASRVLAGADNEQF
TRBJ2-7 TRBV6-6 ASSSPTSSFYEQY
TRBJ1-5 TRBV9 ASSGQGRNQPQH
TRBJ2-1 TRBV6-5 ASSYFQGMVEQF
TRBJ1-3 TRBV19 ASGMGGVNTIY
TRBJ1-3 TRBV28 ASSLWSAGIISGNTIY
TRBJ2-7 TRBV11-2 ASSLAGTSGSYEQY
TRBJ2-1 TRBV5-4 ASSRARGSDNEQF
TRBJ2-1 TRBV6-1 ASSEGAGVDEQF
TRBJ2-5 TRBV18 ASSPGLAGGPPETQY
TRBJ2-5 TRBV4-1 ASSQSGIPQETQY
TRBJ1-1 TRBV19 ASEDRGRVGAF
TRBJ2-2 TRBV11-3 ASSSDSYTGELF